The 17 T cell receptor beta chains listed next were all sequenced from one sample in a study of blood T cell repertoires in COVID-19. TCRdb's table, derived via immunoSEQ multiplex PCR, lists solely in-frame clones and lacks some. The sample has some 330,000 clones, approximately 84% seen once; the top ten hold 4% to 5%. Source material: PBMCs or T cells enriched from blood (not recorded which). These TCRs come from a man younger than 45 who had recovered from COVID-19.

V is TRBV2 and J is TRBJ2-3; D remains unclear. Trimming pared 5 bases from V and 0 bases from J, leaving 15 bases between. Germline CDR1 and CDR2: SNHLY and FYNNEI. This CDR3 region has 16 residues. The CDR3 coding sequence is TGTGCCAGCAGTCCCCTTTACAGCTCTAGCACAGATACGCAGTATTTT. It codes for CASSPLYSSSTDTQYF.

This clone was counted a single time. The J gene is TRBJ1-6, the V gene TRBV28, with D maybe TRBD1 (6 bases). Trimming pared 6 bases from V and 6 bases from J, leaving 18 bases between. The CDR3 length is 16 residues. Germline V gene sequence: CDR1 MDHEN, CDR2 SYDVKM. CDR3 bases: TGTGCCAGCAGCTCCCCGGCGGGGGGCGTTAATTCACCCCTCCACTTT. Translation gives CASSSPAGGVNSPLHF.

The chain recombines TRBV2 with TRBJ1-6; the D is unclear. Trimming stripped 0 bases from V and 10 bases from J, with 19 bases between. From germline, CDR1 is SNHLY and CDR2 FYNNEI. There are 17 residues in the CDR3. CDR3 nucleotide sequence: TGTGCCAGCAGTGAAGCGCGGTTGCCCGCGGGAGGGTCACCCCTCCACTTT. Residues: CASSEARLPAGGSPLHF.

V and J are TRBV28 and TRBJ1-6, with TRBD1 matching 9 bases. Germline loops: CDR1 MDHEN, CDR2 SYDVKM. After removal of 5 bases from V and 7 bases from J, the junction contained 6 bases not matched to a gene. This CDR3 comprises 15 residues. CDR3: CASSTGQGRNSPLHF. CDR3 bases: TGTGCCAGCAGTACCGGACAGGGGCGCAATTCACCCCTCCACTTT.

This chain links TRBV4-1 with TRBJ1-4; the D is unclear. The V gene's germline CDR1 is MGHRA and CDR2 YSYEKL. The ends were cut back, 4 bases at V and 7 bases at J, with 16 bases in the middle. This CDR3 has 15 amino acids. The CDR3 nucleotides read TGCGCCAGCAGCCCTTTCCCTGGACTTAGTGAAAAACTGTTTTTT. This codes for CASSPFPGLSEKLFF.

The chain combines TRBV9 with TRBJ1-2; D is uncertain. The CDR3 extends over 15 amino acids. Trimming took 0 bases from V and 4 from J, leaving 13 bases between them. Germline V CDR1 and CDR2: SGDLS, YYNGEE. CDR3 loop: CASSVVEGSGYGYTF. The CDR3 DNA sequence: TGTGCCAGCAGCGTAGTGGAGGGTTCAGGCTATGGCTACACCTTC.

The sample holds a few counts of this clone. This chain connects TRBV3-1 (or the pseudogene TRBV3-2) to TRBJ2-2; TRBD2 agrees at 11 bases. Germline loops: CDR1 LGHDT, CDR2 YNNKEL (reference sequence). The CDR3 sequence is 21 residues long. V gave up 6 bases and J gave up 2 bases; unmatched junction bases: 20. CDR3 nucleotides: TGTGCCAGCAGTGTTTGGTCGACTTTTGTAGCGGGGGGGCCCAACACCGGGGAGCTGTTTTTT. It encodes CASSVWSTFVAGGPNTGELFF.

V and J are TRBV5-5 and TRBJ2-3; perhaps TRBD2 as D (6 bases). The CDR3 spans 13 residues. Trimming removed 4 bases from V and 4 bases from J, with 10 bases in between. In germline, CDR1 is SGHKS, CDR2 YYEKEE (reference sequence). CDR3 residues: CASSLTGADTQYF. CDR3 nucleotide sequence: TGTGCCAGCAGCCTAACGGGGGCAGATACGCAGTATTTT.

This clone came up a few times. The V call is TRBV6-2 or TRBV6-3, the J call TRBJ1-3; maybe TRBD1 (6 bases). The CDR3 is 15 residues long. Germline loops: CDR1 MNHEY, CDR2 SVGEGT. The ends were cut back, 5 bases at V and 0 bases at J, with 11 bases in the middle. Written as DNA, the CDR3 is TGTGCCAGCAGTCGCTCGGACAGCTCTGGAAACACCATATATTTT. It specifies CASSRSDSSGNTIYF.

The chain joins TRBV15 to TRBJ2-5, with TRBD1 matching over 9 bases. V shed 11 bases and J 4 bases; nucleotides not matched to a gene: 8. The CDR3 sequence is 13 residues long. Germline loops: CDR1 LNHNV, CDR2 YYDKDF (reference sequence). The chain's CDR3 is CAARTGAVETQYF. The CDR3 DNA follows: TGTGCCGCAAGGACAGGGGCGGTAGAGACCCAGTACTTC.

The rearrangement links TRBV4-1 to TRBJ2-5, with 8 bases lining up with TRBD2. CDR3 length: 17 residues. The V segment lost 0 bases and the J segment 1 base; nucleotides outside the gene matches: 7. Germline-derived CDR1 and CDR2 are MGHRA and YSYEKL. CDR3 protein: CASSQDPPGLVQETQYF. CDR3 DNA sequence: TGCGCCAGCAGCCAAGATCCCCCGGGACTAGTCCAAGAGACCCAGTACTTC.

V gene TRBV5-1 combines with J gene TRBJ2-2, with 9 bases matching TRBD1. Per germline, CDR1 SGHRS and CDR2 YFSETQ. The CDR3 contains 16 residues. The V gene end was trimmed by 0 bases and the J gene end by 6 bases; junction bases not matched to a gene: 6. For the CDR3, the DNA is TGCGCCAGCAGCTTGGACGGACAGGGGCCCCCCGGGGAGCTGTTTTTT. Its translation is CASSLDGQGPPGELFF.

J is TRBJ1-1 and V is TRBV29-1, with unresolved D. The CDR3 loop spans 12 amino acids. The ends were cut back, 4 bases at V and 5 bases at J, with 11 bases in the middle. Germline CDR1 is SQVTM and CDR2 is ANQGSEA. The CDR3, as DNA: TGCAGCGTTGCGTCTGGGAGGACTGAAGCTTTCTTT. It codes for CSVASGRTEAFF. The full variable domain, rest sourced from reference TRBV29-1 and TRBJ1-1, is SAVISQKPSRDICQRGTSLTIQCQVDSQVTMMFWYRQQPGQSLTLIATANQGSEATYESGFVIDKFPISRPNLTFSTLTVSNMSPEDSSIYLCSVASGRTEAFFGQGTRLTVV.

The V call is TRBV6-5, the J call TRBJ1-3, with 8 nucleotides matching TRBD1. J was trimmed by 3 bases and V by 4 bases; bases with no gene match: 5. This CDR3 comprises 15 residues. Germline V gene lookup returns CDR1 MNHEY and CDR2 SVGAGI. CDR3: CASSSSDRGGNTIYF. Written as DNA, the CDR3 is TGTGCCAGCAGTTCTTCTGACAGGGGTGGAAACACCATATATTTT.

The rearrangement joins TRBV12-5 to TRBJ2-1; no clear D gene. Germline CDR1 reads LGHNT; CDR2 reads FRNRAP. The CDR3 covers 15 residues. V was pared by 7 bases and J by 0 bases, with 13 bases between. CDR3 residues: CASAKEPNSYNEQFF. The CDR3 region has the DNA TGTGCTAGTGCAAAGGAGCCGAACTCCTACAATGAGCAGTTCTTC.

This chain connects TRBV7-2 to TRBJ1-3, with D possibly matching TRBD1 (5 bases). From germline, CDR1 is SGHTA and CDR2 FQGNSA. V was shortened by 1 base and J by 1 base, with 8 bases between the two germline ends. This CDR3 is built from 15 residues. CDR3 sequence: CASSLDRTSGNTIYF. In nucleotides, the CDR3 is TGTGCCAGCAGCTTAGACAGGACATCTGGAAACACCATATATTTT.

The genes are TRBV25-1 and TRBJ1-5, with D perhaps TRBD1 (5 bases). CDR1 MGHDK and CDR2 SYGVNS come from the germline V gene. V lost 5 bases to trimming and J lost 2 bases, with 13 bases between them. This CDR3 spans 15 amino acids. The chain's CDR3 is CASSKTTEGNQPQHF. The DNA for the CDR3 is TGTGCCAGCAGTAAGACGACAGAGGGCAATCAGCCCCAGCATTTT.